This T cell receptor (beta chain) appears in the sequencing data of a study of T cells expressing NK-cell markers. The germline V gene encodes CDR1 SGHVS and CDR2 FQNEAQ. CDR3 length equals 15 residues. Notes on this clonotype: Its specificity is unknown.

With the 5' RACE reads reprocessed, TCRdb shows one record per CDR3 protein and no DNA. The sample table includes 500,000 to 600,000 distinct CDR3 sequences. Study outcomes and limitations: The leading position in the CD3+CD56-NKG2C+ fraction of four donors also went to these clonotypes.

Sequenced input: blood T cells: a sorted CD56 or NKG2C T cell subset, CD4+ or CD8+ T cells, or bulk PBMC T cells (not recorded which). V is TRBV7-8 and J is TRBJ2-2. This clonotype originated in a man aged 18 to 30 in good health. The CDR3: CASSLVATNTGELFF. The full variable domain, its missing parts supplied by reference TRBV7-8 and TRBJ2-2, is GAGVSQSPRYKVAKRGQDVALRCDPISGHVSLFWYQQALGQGPEFLTYFQNEAQLDKSGLPSDRFFAERPEGSVSTLKIQRTQQEDSAVYLCASSLVATNTGELFFGEGSRLTVL.